The source of this T cell receptor (beta chain) is a study of T cell responses to AZD1222 COVID-19 vaccine. Study as a whole: Second doses were pooled across both intervals (about 4 or about 12 weeks).

Turning to this clone: The antigen remains undetermined.

Overall study results and limits: Spike-wide coverage was observed for vaccine-associated CD4 TCRs, with dominant responses at 160-218 and 743-854. Females outnumbered males among donors, who were mostly white British; clonal diversity was possibly underestimated. Nearly half of unique spike-specific TCRs reportedly avoided B.1.351 and B.1.1.7 mutated regions.

TCRdb's table, derived via immunoSEQ multiplex PCR, lists solely in-frame clones and lacks some. In the table there are 100,000 to 150,000 clones, 80% to 90% of which are singletons. The germline V gene has CDR1 SGDLS and CDR2 YYNGEE. Germline trimming cut 0 bases from V and 4 bases from J; bases unmatched to any gene: 9. The CDR3 is 16 residues long. The material sequenced was peripheral blood, taken on day 0 of AZD1222 vaccination. The source of this sequence is an adult in good health. The V and J genes are TRBV9 and TRBJ2-5, with 7 bases matching TRBD2. CDR3 DNA sequence: TGTGCCAGCAGCGTAGCTGCCCTGGGAGGGTTAGAGACCCAGTACTTC. This translates into CASSVAALGGLETQYF.